The clone carrying this T cell receptor (beta chain) was detected many times. The data stem from a study of blood T cell repertoires in COVID-19. Study details: PBMCs, B-cell-depleted T cells, or T cells provided the cDNA or gDNA that made up the material.

Clones were read by immunoSEQ multiplex PCR, and TCRdb kept only the in-frame ones, dropping some. This sample has just over 150,000 clones, with approximately 80% found just once. This CDR3 spans 15 amino acids. Germline assignment: CDR1 LGHNA and CDR2 YSLEER. V gave up 0 bases and J gave up 2 bases, with 8 bases separating them. The sequencing sample was made of peripheral blood. The V and J genes are TRBV4-3 and TRBJ1-3; TRBD1 is a possible D gene (6 bases). This receptor was obtained from a man between 60 and 75 years old with acute or convalescent COVID-19. The CDR3 nucleotides are TGCGCCAGCAGCCAAGATAGGGGGACTGGAAACACCATATATTTT. Translation: CASSQDRGTGNTIYF.